This entry concerns a single T cell receptor beta chain. The same CDR3 also results from other DNA sequences found in this sample. The data were obtained in a study of blood T cell repertoires in COVID-19. Overall study context: Samples came from the United States, Italy and Spain, spanning acute and convalescent COVID-19. Nucleic acid was either cDNA or gDNA, and it came from T cells, B-cell-depleted T cells, or PBMCs.

Germline V gene sequence: CDR1 DFQATT, CDR2 SNEGSKA (reference sequence). The CDR3 has 11 residues. The J segment lost 4 bases and the V segment lost 5 bases, leaving 2 bases of the junction unmatched. Per the original data handling: Amplifying reference gene primers gave estimates of nucleated cell counts. TCRdb's table, derived via immunoSEQ multiplex PCR, lists solely in-frame clones and lacks some. The V and J calls and clone size come from that table; D and trimming were worked out from the DNA. Of about 180,000 clones in the sample, about nine tenths were seen once. The sequenced sample was peripheral blood. The receptor comes from a woman under 40 with acute or convalescent COVID-19. This chain connects TRBV20-1 to TRBJ2-7; 7 bases line up with TRBD1. The CDR3 sequence is CSARRGYEQYF. CDR3 nucleotides: TGCAGTGCTCGCAGGGGGTACGAGCAGTACTTC.